This TCR beta chain was captured by sequencing in a study of PD-L1 blockade in urothelial cancer. The junction had 5 bases not matched to a gene; V was cut back by 4 bases and J by 3 bases. This CDR3 spans 15 amino acids. Germline V CDR1 and CDR2: SGHRS, YFSETQ. Clones were sequenced by immunoSEQ multiplex PCR, and TCRdb holds only the in-frame ones, with some missing. The sample contains about 51,000 clones, approximately 83% of which appear only once. The sample was PBMCs, taken around atezolizumab (anti-PD-L1) treatment. The clonotype comes from a man between 60 and 75 years old with urothelial cancer. The chain links TRBV5-1 to TRBJ1-4; 8 bases are shared with TRBD1. The CDR3 bases are TGCGCCAGCAGCGCCGGGACAGGATCTAATGAAAAACTGTTTTTT. Translation gives CASSAGTGSNEKLFF.